The 30 T cell receptor beta chains below all came from one sample that was sequenced in a study of shared clonotypes between healthy human individuals. Naivety among CD8 cells was defined by CD45RO negativity and positive CCR7 selection, thereby excluding terminally differentiated effector memory CD45RA+ cells. Produced via immunoSEQ multiplex PCR; TCRdb's table is partial and in-frame only. The table shows about 2,200,000 clones, with 93% occurring only once. Sequenced input: naive CD8+ T cells from PBMCs. The receptor set was obtained from a man between 18 and 35 years old in good health. Some clones in this sample may be carry-over from other donors' samples.

The chain has TRBV2 and TRBJ1-5, with D uncertain. Trimming took 1 base from V and 3 from J, leaving 10 bases between them. The CDR3 has 15 residues. Germline CDR1 reads SNHLY; CDR2 reads FYNNEI. CDR3 in amino acids: CASSEVRRDNQPQHF. The CDR3 bases are TGTGCCAGCAGTGAAGTGCGTAGGGACAATCAGCCCCAGCATTTT.

In the case of this clone: This CDR3 is also generated by other DNA sequences in the sample. This sequence joins TRBV9 and TRBJ2-5, with D perhaps TRBD1 (6 bases). The CDR3 spans 13 residues. V lost 3 bases to trimming and J lost 5 bases, with 11 bases between them. Germline V lookup: CDR1 SGDLS, CDR2 YYNGEE. The CDR3 loop is CASSEGGRETQYF. The CDR3 region has the DNA TGTGCCAGCAGCGAAGGGGGTCGGGAGACCCAGTACTTC.

The V gene is TRBV10-2, the J gene TRBJ2-7; 12 positions agree with TRBD2. Germline loops: CDR1 WSHSY, CDR2 SAAADI. J lost 0 bases, V lost 6 bases, and 6 bases had no gene match. This CDR3 spans 16 amino acids. CDR3 in amino acids: CASRDGLAGPSYEQYF. The DNA for the CDR3 is TGCGCCAGCAGGGATGGACTAGCGGGACCCTCCTACGAGCAGTACTTC.

This clone was observed a single time. The rearrangement links TRBV7-9 to TRBJ2-1, with a possible D match to TRBD1 (7 bases). The CDR3 extends over 16 amino acids. Trimming stripped 8 bases from V and 8 bases from J, with 25 bases between. CDR1 is SEHNR and CDR2 is FQNEAQ in the germline V gene (reference sequence). CDR3 nucleotide sequence: TGTGCCAGCCAGGGAAGGGGGGACAGAGACATCGATGAGCAGTTCTTC. This encodes CASQGRGDRDIDEQFF.

The chain recombines TRBV14 with TRBJ1-2; a weak D match, TRBD1 (6 bases). The V end was cut by 0 bases, the J end by 3 bases, with 11 bases between. The germline CDR1 and CDR2 sequences are SGHDN and FVKESK. The CDR3 is 15 amino acids. The CDR3 loop is CASSQDRRGHYGYTF. The CDR3 nucleotides are TGTGCCAGCAGCCAAGATCGACGGGGGCACTATGGCTACACCTTC.

This sequence joins TRBV4-1 and TRBJ2-5; D gene uncertain. Trimming stripped 0 bases from V and 3 bases from J, with 8 bases between. Germline CDR1 is MGHRA and CDR2 is YSYEKL. This CDR3 has 14 residues. In DNA, the CDR3 is TGCGCCAGCAGCCAAGATGAGACTGAAGAGACCCAGTACTTC. Protein: CASSQDETEETQYF.

The rearrangement uses TRBV13 and TRBJ2-7; D might be TRBD2 (6 bases). The CDR3 runs 17 residues. Germline V gene lookup returns CDR1 PRHDT and CDR2 FYEKMQ (reference sequence). V gave up 5 bases and J gave up 2 bases, with 22 bases separating them. The CDR3 spells CASSPGDRGRGTYEQYF. CDR3 bases: TGTGCCAGCAGCCCTGGAGACCGGGGCCGGGGGACCTACGAGCAGTACTTC.

This clone turned up a few times. The sample carries other DNA sequences with the same CDR3. The CDR3 region is CASSSRNQPQHF. The CDR3 DNA sequence: TGTGCCAGCAGCTCCCGAAATCAGCCCCAGCATTTT. The rearrangement links TRBV13 to TRBJ1-5; no definite D call. Per the germline V gene, CDR1 is PRHDT and CDR2 is FYEKMQ (reference sequence). The ends were cut back, 4 bases at V and 4 bases at J, with 5 bases in the middle. The CDR3 spans 12 residues.

This rearrangement joins TRBV11-2 to TRBJ2-7, with D possibly called TRBD1 or TRBD2 (5 bases each). V was trimmed by 1 base and J by 0 bases, leaving 10 bases between them. CDR3 size: 15 residues. Germline V lookup: CDR1 SGHAT, CDR2 FQNNGV. In nucleotides, the CDR3 is TGTGCCAGCAGCTTAGGGGACGGTAGCTCCTACGAGCAGTACTTC. It yields the protein CASSLGDGSSYEQYF.

The V gene is TRBV28, the J gene TRBJ2-7; D remains ambiguous. V was clipped by 2 bases and J by 3 bases, with 14 bases between them. Germline CDR1 and CDR2: MDHEN and SYDVKM. The CDR3 is 15 residues long. The CDR3 loop reads CASSLVSGGIYEQYF. The CDR3 nucleotides read TGTGCCAGCAGTTTAGTCTCCGGCGGCATCTACGAGCAGTACTTC.

In its sample, this clone was seen once. The CDR3 here is CASSPKGGRGNTYNEQFF. In nucleotides, the CDR3 is TGTGCCAGCAGCCCGAAGGGGGGGAGAGGGAATACCTACAATGAGCAGTTCTTC. The gene calls are TRBV7-9 and TRBJ2-1; tentatively, D is TRBD2 (7 bases). Germline values: CDR1 SEHNR, CDR2 FQNEAQ (reference sequence). This CDR3 comprises 18 residues. The V gene lost 5 bases and the J gene lost 2 bases, with 22 bases spanning the gap.

The chain couples TRBV5-1 to TRBJ2-7, with 7 positions matching TRBD2. CDR1 is SGHRS and CDR2 is YFSETQ in the germline V gene. This CDR3 is 14 amino acids long. V lost 1 base to trimming and J lost 5 bases; unmatched junction nucleotides: 6. The CDR3 reads CASSLWQGGDEQYF. The CDR3 DNA follows: TGCGCCAGCAGCTTGTGGCAGGGAGGGGACGAGCAGTACTTC.

The rearrangement joins TRBV11-2 to TRBJ2-7; D uncertain. The V gene's germline CDR1 is SGHAT and CDR2 FQNNGV. V shed 4 bases and J shed 3 bases, with 19 bases lying between them. The CDR3 runs to 16 residues. CDR3 sequence (DNA): TGTGCCAGCAGCTCCGACGGTACGGAACATATCTACGAGCAGTACTTC. The encoded protein is CASSSDGTEHIYEQYF. Complete variable domain (other parts from reference TRBV11-2 and TRBJ2-7): EAGVAQSPRYKIIEKRQSVAFWCNPISGHATLYWYQQILGQGPKLLIQFQNNGVVDDSQLPKDRFSAERLKGVDSTLKIQPAKLEDSAVYLCASSSDGTEHIYEQYFGPGTRLTVT.

CDR3 coding DNA: TGCAGCGTCGGACTTCGGGAGAACTCCCTGGGTGAGCAGTTCTTC. It codes for CSVGLRENSLGEQFF. The rearrangement uses TRBV29-1 and TRBJ2-1; D is perhaps TRBD2 (6 bases). V lost 6 bases, J lost 9 bases, and 24 bases lay in between. Per the germline V gene, CDR1 is SQVTM and CDR2 is ANQGSEA. The CDR3 sequence is 15 residues long.

The gene calls are TRBV28 and TRBJ2-1; 8 bases agree with TRBD1. This CDR3 is built from 16 residues. Looked up from germline, CDR1 is MDHEN and CDR2 is SYDVKM. J was trimmed by 5 bases and V by 3 bases; bases with no gene match: 9. The CDR3 loop is CASSLGQATLDNEQFF. The CDR3 DNA sequence: TGTGCCAGCAGTTTGGGACAGGCCACTTTAGACAATGAGCAGTTCTTC. The variable domain in full, completed from reference TRBV28 and TRBJ2-1, reads DVKVTQSSRYLVKRTGEKVFLECVQDMDHENMFWYRQDPGLGLRLIYFSYDVKMKEKGDIPEGYSVSREKKERFSLILESASTNQTSMYLCASSLGQATLDNEQFFGPGTRLTVL.

The chain couples TRBV19 to TRBJ2-7; tentatively, D is TRBD1 (5 bases). The germline V and J ends were trimmed by 6 bases and 1 base, with 10 bases remaining between them. CDR3 size: 13 residues. Germline CDR1 is LNHDA and CDR2 is SQIVND (reference sequence). The CDR3 sequence: CASRSRVSYEQYF. The CDR3, as DNA: TGTGCCAGTAGAAGCAGGGTTTCCTACGAGCAGTACTTC.

This rearrangement joins TRBV27 to TRBJ2-7; the D gene could be TRBD1 or TRBD2 (5 bases each). This CDR3 region has 15 residues. CDR1 and CDR2 from the germline V gene are MNHEY and SMNVEV (reference sequence). V was cut by 3 bases and J by 3 bases, with 15 bases left in between. CDR3 DNA: TGTGCCAGCAGTTTGTCACGGGACGGGAACTACGAGCAGTACTTC. It encodes CASSLSRDGNYEQYF.

The chain is built from TRBV28 and TRBJ2-7; D possibly uses TRBD1 or TRBD2 (5 bases each). Trimming removed 1 base from V and 2 bases from J, with 12 bases in between. Germline V gene data show CDR1 as MDHEN and CDR2 as SYDVKM. The CDR3 has 15 residues. CDR3 in amino acids: CASSLSPGRTYEQYF. The CDR3 nucleotides are TGTGCCAGCAGTTTATCGCCGGGACGGACCTACGAGCAGTACTTC. Full variable domain (outside the CDR3, taken from reference TRBV28 and TRBJ2-7): DVKVTQSSRYLVKRTGEKVFLECVQDMDHENMFWYRQDPGLGLRLIYFSYDVKMKEKGDIPEGYSVSREKKERFSLILESASTNQTSMYLCASSLSPGRTYEQYFGPGTRLTVT.

Only one count was recorded for this clone. The same CDR3 arises from other DNA sequences in this sample as well. The chain recombines TRBV28 with TRBJ2-3; D gene unclear. The CDR3 contains 12 residues. The germline V gene has CDR1 MDHEN and CDR2 SYDVKM. V was cut by 7 bases and J by 0 bases, with 5 bases left in between. The DNA of the CDR3 is TGTGCCAGCACTGGGAGCACAGATACGCAGTATTTT. Residues: CASTGSTDTQYF.

V is TRBV6-1 and J is TRBJ2-7; 9 nucleotides align to TRBD2. After removal of 3 bases from V and 0 bases from J, the junction contained 6 bases not matched to a gene. From germline, CDR1 is MNHNS and CDR2 SASEGT. The CDR3 spans 16 residues. This CDR3 reads CASSEHLAGSSYEQYF. In nucleotides, the CDR3 is TGTGCCAGCAGTGAGCACCTAGCGGGGTCCTCCTACGAGCAGTACTTC.

V gene TRBV7-8 combines with J gene TRBJ2-7; 8 bases are a match to TRBD1. J lost 1 base, V lost 6 bases, and 17 bases had no gene match. The length of the CDR3 is 18 residues. Germline CDR1 SGHVS, CDR2 FQNEAQ. This CDR3 is CASSMGQAEPAHSYEQYF. The CDR3 nucleotides read TGTGCCAGCAGTATGGGACAGGCTGAACCTGCCCATTCCTACGAGCAGTACTTC.

This sequence joins TRBV27 and TRBJ2-6, with unresolved D. The CDR3 contains 16 residues. Germline CDR1 and CDR2: MNHEY and SMNVEV (reference sequence). Trimming cost V 4 bases and J 0 bases, with 10 bases left between them. CDR3 sequence reads: CASSYAMVSGANVLTF. The CDR3 DNA sequence: TGTGCCAGCAGTTATGCTATGGTCTCTGGGGCCAACGTCCTGACTTTC.

The rearrangement links TRBV5-1 to TRBJ1-1, with D possibly being TRBD1 (5 bases). The germline gives CDR1 SGHRS, CDR2 YFSETQ. The CDR3 loop spans 14 amino acids. The germline V and J ends were trimmed by 0 bases and 0 bases, with 6 bases remaining between them. The DNA for the CDR3 is TGCGCCAGCAGCTTGGGGACACTGAACACTGAAGCTTTCTTT. Translating it yields CASSLGTLNTEAFF.

The chain links TRBV13 to TRBJ2-7; TRBD1 is a possible D gene (5 bases). Germline V gene sequence: CDR1 PRHDT, CDR2 FYEKMQ (reference sequence). V dropped 1 base and J dropped 2 bases, with 12 bases sitting between them. CDR3 size: 15 residues. The CDR3 DNA reads as TGTGCCAGCAGCTTAGACCCCAAGGGGACCTACGAGCAGTACTTC. Translation gives CASSLDPKGTYEQYF.

The rearrangement uses TRBV4-1 and TRBJ1-2; unclear D gene. Looked up from germline, CDR1 is MGHRA and CDR2 is YSYEKL. V was trimmed by 4 bases and J by 2 bases, leaving 8 bases between them. The CDR3 is 13 amino acids. DNA for the CDR3: TGCGCCAGCAGCCTCCTCCCCAACTATGGCTACACCTTC. Translating gives CASSLLPNYGYTF.

This chain connects TRBV27 to TRBJ2-2; D is uncertain. Germline loops: CDR1 MNHEY, CDR2 SMNVEV (reference sequence). This CDR3 contains 15 residues. V was pared by 2 bases and J by 4 bases, with 11 bases between. CDR3 in amino acids: CASSLHSSGTGELFF. In nucleotides, the CDR3 is TGTGCCAGCAGTTTACACTCTTCCGGCACCGGGGAGCTGTTTTTT.

This sequence joins TRBV4-1 and TRBJ2-3; no clear D. V was pared by 0 bases and J by 0 bases, with 7 bases between. The CDR3 has 15 residues. Germline CDR1 MGHRA, CDR2 YSYEKL. The CDR3 loop reads CASSQEFPSTDTQYF. Here the CDR3 DNA reads TGCGCCAGCAGCCAAGAATTCCCGAGCACAGATACGCAGTATTTT.

This sequence joins TRBV29-1 and TRBJ2-7; possibly TRBD2 for D (5 bases). In germline, CDR1 is SQVTM, CDR2 ANQGSEA. V was cut by 5 bases and J by 4 bases, with 18 bases left in between. The length of the CDR3 is 14 residues. For the CDR3, the DNA is TGCAGCGTTTTGGAGGCTAGCTCAGGTTACGAGCAGTACTTC. Protein: CSVLEASSGYEQYF.

This rearrangement joins TRBV9 to TRBJ1-2; 7 bases map to TRBD1. Looked up from germline, CDR1 is SGDLS and CDR2 is YYNGEE. The CDR3 has 17 amino acids. Trimming at V came to 3 bases and at J to 5 bases, leaving 16 bases not matched to a gene. CDR3 sequence reads: CASSAGDSPSVPYGYTF. As DNA, the CDR3 is TGTGCCAGCAGCGCGGGGGACAGCCCTTCCGTTCCTTATGGCTACACCTTC.

CDR3 region: CAISYGGSYNEQFF. As DNA, the CDR3 is TGTGCCATCAGTTACGGAGGGTCCTACAATGAGCAGTTCTTC. The rearrangement uses TRBV10-3 and TRBJ2-1; a possible D gene is TRBD2 (6 bases). CDR1 ENHRY and CDR2 SYGVKD come from the germline V gene. CDR3 length: 14 amino acids. The V gene lost 5 bases and the J gene lost 1 base, with 9 bases spanning the gap.